In its sample, the clone carrying this TCR beta chain was seen a few times. Antigen: not known. These data originate in a study of T cells in Graves' hyperthyroidism and ophthalmopathy. Study-wide background: Specimen type is peripheral blood, collected at initial diagnosis prior to any treatment. The study, taken as a whole, reports: Blood samples included most of the expanded thyroid clonotypes exceeding 0.001.

The cohort's ophthalmopathy patients, a group with duration under 3 months, had a Clinical Activity Score of at least 3 and a NOSPECS grade of at least 4. TCR beta CDR3 regions were amplified from RNA. In the first-round RT-PCR of the TCR CDR3, the HTBI primer set was used. TCRdb re-derived calls from the multiplex PCR reads in MiXCR, one entry per CDR3 protein. The sample has roughly 550,000 distinct CDR3 sequences, 15% to 20% seen once. Per the germline V gene, CDR1 is SEHNR and CDR2 is FQNEAQ (reference sequence). The CDR3 covers 15 residues. Germline trimming cut 2 bases from V and 8 bases from J; bases unmatched to any gene: 8.

The specimen sequenced was blood. The V gene is TRBV7-9, the J gene TRBJ2-1; 8 bases line up with TRBD2. The clonotype was recovered from a woman in her 30s with Graves' ophthalmopathy. Here the CDR3 reads CASSLPGGPYDEQFF. The CDR3, as DNA: TGTGCCAGCAGCTTACCGGGAGGGCCCTATGATGAGCAGTTCTTC.